A single sample is the source of the 20 T cell receptor beta chains below, sequenced in a study of T-cell reconstitution after alpha-beta-depleted transplantation in children. Using unique molecular identifiers, the investigators prepared the TCRbeta library. TCRdb reanalysed the PCR reads using MiXCR and keeps one entry per CDR3 protein. This sample has 550,000 to 600,000 distinct CDR3 sequences, with under 25% found just once. This sample comprised PBMCs, mostly from graft donor cells, obtained 360 days after TCRalphabeta/CD19-depleted stem cell transplant. The source of these receptors is a boy in the first two years of life who had a stem cell transplant for acute myeloid leukemia, so the T cells may come from the graft donor.

In this sample, this clonotype turned up many times. The V and J genes are TRBV7-6 and TRBJ2-1; 10 bases fit TRBD2. Germline assignment: CDR1 SGHVS and CDR2 FNYEAQ. The CDR3 has 15 residues. With V trimmed by 4 bases and J by 4 bases, 4 bases remained unmatched. The CDR3 nucleotides are TGTGCCAGCAGCTACGTAGCGGGGGGATACAATGAGCAGTTCTTC. Translating it yields CASSYVAGGYNEQFF.

The chain combines TRBV15 with TRBJ1-1; TRBD1 aligns across 7 bases. In germline, CDR1 is LNHNV, CDR2 YYDKDF (reference sequence). Losses at the gene ends were 2 bases for V and 4 bases for J; bases not matched to a gene: 7. The CDR3 is 15 amino acids. CDR3 nucleotide sequence: TGTGCCACCAGCAGACCGACAGGGTGGGCCACTGAAGCTTTCTTT. This translates into CATSRPTGWATEAFF.

V and J are TRBV28 and TRBJ2-5; a weak D match, TRBD1 (6 bases). This CDR3 region has 16 residues. Germline values: CDR1 MDHEN, CDR2 SYDVKM. Trimming cost V 3 bases and J 1 base, with 15 bases left between them. The CDR3 DNA is TGTGCCAGCAGTTTCGGGACAAGGGGATTCCAAGAGACCCAGTACTTC. Encoded protein: CASSFGTRGFQETQYF.

This clonotype was recorded at least ten times. As DNA, the CDR3 is TGCAGTGCTCTCGGACTCGCGGGGGGGCCGAGGTATGAGCAGTTCTTC. Translation gives CSALGLAGGPRYEQFF. V gene TRBV20-1 combines with J gene TRBJ2-1, with 9 bases lining up with TRBD2. Germline V gene sequence: CDR1 DFQATT, CDR2 SNEGSKA (reference sequence). The CDR3 length is 16 residues. J gave up 8 bases and V 5 bases, and 16 bases lay outside the gene matches.

The chain carries TRBV12-3 or TRBV12-4 and TRBJ2-7; tentatively, D is TRBD2 (5 bases). The V and J ends lost 3 bases and 2 bases respectively, with 11 bases between them. CDR3 length: 14 amino acids. The CDR3 coding sequence is TGTGCCAGCAGTTTTGAGCGGACTCCCTACGAGCAGTACTTC. Protein: CASSFERTPYEQYF.

This clonotype was picked up a small number of times. The gene calls are TRBV20-1 and TRBJ1-1; TRBD1 is a possible D gene (5 bases). The CDR3 contains 15 residues. V was cut by 6 bases and J by 5 bases, with 22 bases left in between. CDR1 and CDR2 from the germline V gene are DFQATT and SNEGSKA (reference sequence). CDR3 amino acids: CSAGTWGGETTEAFF. The CDR3 DNA is TGCAGTGCCGGGACGTGGGGAGGAGAGACGACTGAAGCTTTCTTT.

The chain combines TRBV20-1 with TRBJ2-7; possible D gene TRBD2, 6 bases. Germline V gives CDR1 DFQATT, CDR2 SNEGSKA (reference sequence). The CDR3 has 14 residues. V dropped 6 bases and J dropped 5 bases, with 20 bases sitting between them. In nucleotides, the CDR3 is TGCAGTGCCGGCCGGGGCGGGGTCGGCAACGAGCAGTACTTC. This codes for CSAGRGGVGNEQYF.

In this sample, this clonotype turned up a few times. V gene TRBV12-3 or TRBV12-4 combines with J gene TRBJ2-1, with TRBD2 as a possible D gene (6 bases). The CDR3 totals 14 residues. Trimming left V 7 bases short and J 9 bases short, with 19 bases between. The CDR3 DNA sequence: TGTGCCAGCACACCCGCGGGGTGGGCAAGTGAGCAGTTCTTC. As protein: CASTPAGWASEQFF.

V is TRBV6-1 and J is TRBJ2-2; the match to TRBD1 covers 9 bases. The germline V gene encodes CDR1 MNHNS and CDR2 SASEGT. V was clipped by 6 bases and J by 5 bases; unmatched bases: 7. The CDR3 extends over 15 amino acids. Here the CDR3 reads CASREDRGWTGELFF. The CDR3 region has the DNA TGTGCCAGCAGGGAGGACAGGGGATGGACCGGGGAGCTGTTTTTT.

The V and J genes are TRBV27 and TRBJ2-7; D may correspond to TRBD1 or TRBD2 (5 bases each). CDR1 and CDR2 (germline): MNHEY, SMNVEV (reference sequence). The V end lost 6 bases, the J end lost 0 bases, and 15 bases lay between the germline ends. The CDR3 is 15 residues long. The CDR3 here is CASSRIQGVSYEQYF. In DNA form, the CDR3 reads TGTGCCAGCAGCCGCATCCAGGGAGTCTCCTACGAGCAGTACTTC.

This clonotype was seen many times. The V and J genes are TRBV7-2 and TRBJ2-7; the D gene is possibly TRBD1 (6 bases). V lost 1 base and J lost 0, with 10 bases in between. This CDR3 spans 15 amino acids. Germline loops: CDR1 SGHTA, CDR2 FQGNSA. The DNA for the CDR3 is TGTGCCAGCAGCTTAGTCAGGACAGCCTCCTACGAGCAGTACTTC. It specifies CASSLVRTASYEQYF.

This rearrangement joins TRBV12-3 or TRBV12-4 to TRBJ1-2, with a weak D call TRBD1 (5 bases). V lost 6 bases and J lost 5, with 19 bases in between. The CDR3 spans 15 residues. The CDR3 here is CASSPKTGTGYGYTF. The CDR3 DNA reads as TGTGCCAGCAGCCCAAAGACCGGGACCGGGTATGGCTACACCTTC.

This clonotype was found many times. The CDR3: CASSQTNGGASLLGTDTQYF. Here the CDR3 DNA reads TGTGCCAGCAGCCAAACAAACGGGGGGGCCTCGTTACTAGGCACAGATACGCAGTATTTT. This chain connects TRBV14 to TRBJ2-3; 8 bases map to TRBD2. This CDR3 is 20 amino acids long. CDR1 is SGHDN and CDR2 is FVKESK in the germline V gene. After removal of 2 bases from V and 1 base from J, the junction contained 17 bases not matched to a gene.

The gene calls are TRBV5-6 and TRBJ2-1; D is ambiguous. The V end was cut by 0 bases, the J end by 5 bases, with 15 bases between. There are 16 residues in the CDR3. CDR1 and CDR2 (germline): SGHDT, YYEEEE. This CDR3 reads CASSLEDWLRHNEQFF. The CDR3 DNA reads as TGTGCCAGCAGCTTGGAAGACTGGCTACGACACAATGAGCAGTTCTTC.

This chain links TRBV4-2 with TRBJ2-6; 10 bases match TRBD1. The V gene's germline CDR1 is LGHNA and CDR2 YNFKEQ. With 4 bases clipped from V and 0 bases from J, the junction kept 18 bases outside the gene matches. The CDR3 loop spans 22 amino acids. DNA of the CDR3: TGTGCCAGCAGCCTTCAGACCTGGGACAGGGGAACCCTAAGCTCTGGGGCCAACGTCCTGACTTTC. As protein: CASSLQTWDRGTLSSGANVLTF.

In its sample, this clonotype was seen a few times. The V call is TRBV12-3 or TRBV12-4, the J call TRBJ2-1; D ambiguous. This CDR3 spans 12 amino acids. The V end was cut by 2 bases, the J end by 8 bases, with 7 bases between. CDR3 sequence: CASSLLRDEQFF. The CDR3 coding sequence is TGTGCCAGCAGTTTATTAAGGGATGAGCAGTTCTTC.

This clonotype was found many times. In DNA, the CDR3 is TGTGCCAGCAGTTTCCACGGGGGGGCGGATGAGACCCAGTACTTC. Translated, it gives CASSFHGGADETQYF. J is TRBJ2-5 and V is TRBV12-3 or TRBV12-4; 8 bases are a match to TRBD2. After removal of 3 bases from V and 5 bases from J, the junction contained 8 bases not matched to a gene. The CDR3 loop spans 15 amino acids.

This clonotype was seen many times. This rearrangement joins TRBV12-3 or TRBV12-4 to TRBJ2-5, with D possibly matching TRBD1 (6 bases). The CDR3 is 13 residues long. The V end was cut by 6 bases, the J end by 1 base, with 9 bases between. The CDR3 DNA reads TGTGCCAGCAGACGGACAGTCCAAGAGACCCAGTACTTC. Translation gives CASRRTVQETQYF.

This clonotype was found many times. This chain's CDR3 is CSARPQGLLRGEQFF. CDR3 bases: TGCAGTGCTAGGCCCCAGGGGCTCCTACGGGGTGAGCAGTTCTTC. The chain has TRBV20-1 and TRBJ2-1, with D possibly being TRBD1 (6 bases). Trimming took off 3 bases at V and 9 bases at J, with 21 bases between the two ends. Germline CDR1 is DFQATT and CDR2 is SNEGSKA (reference sequence). This CDR3 comprises 15 residues.

This chain links TRBV5-6 with TRBJ2-3, with a possible D match to TRBD2 (6 bases). Germline assignment: CDR1 SGHDT and CDR2 YYEEEE. The CDR3 loop spans 15 amino acids. Trimming removed 4 bases from V and 3 bases from J, with 15 bases in between. The DNA of the CDR3 is TGTGCCAGCAGCAGGGGACTCCGCGAGACAGATACGCAGTATTTT. Translating gives CASSRGLRETDTQYF.